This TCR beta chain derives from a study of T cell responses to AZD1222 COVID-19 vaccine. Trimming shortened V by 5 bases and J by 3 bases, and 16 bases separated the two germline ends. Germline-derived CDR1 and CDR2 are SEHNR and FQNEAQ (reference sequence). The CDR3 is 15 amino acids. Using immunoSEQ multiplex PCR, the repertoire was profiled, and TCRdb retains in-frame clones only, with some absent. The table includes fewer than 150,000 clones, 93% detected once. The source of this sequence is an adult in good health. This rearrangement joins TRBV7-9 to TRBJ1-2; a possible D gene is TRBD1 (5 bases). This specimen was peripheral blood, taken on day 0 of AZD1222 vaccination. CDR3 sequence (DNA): TGTGCCAGCAGCCCTGCGGCAGGGTCATACTATGGCTACACCTTC. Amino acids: CASSPAAGSYYGYTF.